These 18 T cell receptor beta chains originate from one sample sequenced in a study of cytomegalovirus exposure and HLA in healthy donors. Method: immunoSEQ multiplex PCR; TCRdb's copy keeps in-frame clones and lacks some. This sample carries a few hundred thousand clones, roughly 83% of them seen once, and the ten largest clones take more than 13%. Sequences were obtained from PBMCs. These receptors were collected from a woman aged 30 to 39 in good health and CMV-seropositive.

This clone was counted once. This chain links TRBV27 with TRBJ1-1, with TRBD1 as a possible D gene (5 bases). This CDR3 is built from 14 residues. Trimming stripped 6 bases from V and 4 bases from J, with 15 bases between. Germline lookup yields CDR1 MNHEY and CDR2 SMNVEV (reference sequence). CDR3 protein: CASSLFAGFTEAFF. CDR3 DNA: TGTGCCAGCAGCCTCTTCGCAGGGTTCACTGAAGCTTTCTTT.

The CDR3 spells CSASKDYEQYF. DNA of the CDR3: TGCAGTGCTAGTAAAGACTACGAGCAGTACTTC. The gene calls are TRBV20-1 and TRBJ2-7; D not resolved. The CDR3 totals 11 residues. CDR1 DFQATT and CDR2 SNEGSKA come from the germline V gene (reference sequence). The germline V and J ends were trimmed by 3 bases and 3 bases, with 6 bases remaining between them.

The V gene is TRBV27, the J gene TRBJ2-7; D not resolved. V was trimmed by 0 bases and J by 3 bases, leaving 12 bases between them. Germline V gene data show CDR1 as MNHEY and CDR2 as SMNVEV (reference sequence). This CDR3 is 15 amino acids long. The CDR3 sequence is CASSLSPLTVYEQYF. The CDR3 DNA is TGTGCCAGCAGTTTATCCCCACTGACCGTCTACGAGCAGTACTTC.

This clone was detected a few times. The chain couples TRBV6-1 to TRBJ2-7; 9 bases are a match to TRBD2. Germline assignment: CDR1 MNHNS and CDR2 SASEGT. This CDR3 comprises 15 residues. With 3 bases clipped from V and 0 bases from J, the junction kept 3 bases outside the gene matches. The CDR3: CASSEDSGSSYEQYF. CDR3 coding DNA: TGTGCCAGCAGTGAGGATAGCGGGAGCTCCTACGAGCAGTACTTC.

In DNA, the CDR3 is TGCGCCAGTTCAACAGGGGTTGCTCAGCCCCAGCATTTT. Translation gives CASSTGVAQPQHF. The genes are TRBV5-1 and TRBJ1-5; TRBD1 matches at 7 bases. This CDR3 has 13 amino acids. Trimming cost V 8 bases and J 6 bases; bases outside gene matches: 8. CDR1 and CDR2 from the germline V gene are SGHRS and YFSETQ.

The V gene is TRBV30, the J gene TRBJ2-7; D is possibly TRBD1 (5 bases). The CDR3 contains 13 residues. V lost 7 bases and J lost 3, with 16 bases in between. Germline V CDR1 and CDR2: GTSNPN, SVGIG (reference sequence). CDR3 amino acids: CALGASPYYEQYF. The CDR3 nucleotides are TGTGCCTTAGGGGCTTCACCGTACTACGAGCAGTACTTC.

The CDR3 DNA reads TGTGCCAGCAGCTTAAATGTAGGGGAGACCCAGTACTTC. This gives the protein CASSLNVGETQYF. The V and J genes are TRBV7-6 and TRBJ2-5; D is ambiguous. From germline, CDR1 is SGHVS and CDR2 FNYEAQ. The CDR3 is 13 amino acids. V was clipped by 2 bases and J by 5 bases, with 9 bases between them.

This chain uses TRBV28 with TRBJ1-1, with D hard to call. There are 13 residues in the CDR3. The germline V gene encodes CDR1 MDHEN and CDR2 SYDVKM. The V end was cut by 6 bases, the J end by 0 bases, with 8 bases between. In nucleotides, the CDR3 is TGTGCCAGCAGGAGGGTTTTGAACACTGAAGCTTTCTTT. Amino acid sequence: CASRRVLNTEAFF. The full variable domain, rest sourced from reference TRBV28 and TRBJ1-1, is DVKVTQSSRYLVKRTGEKVFLECVQDMDHENMFWYRQDPGLGLRLIYFSYDVKMKEKGDIPEGYSVSREKKERFSLILESASTNQTSMYLCASRRVLNTEAFFGQGTRLTVV.

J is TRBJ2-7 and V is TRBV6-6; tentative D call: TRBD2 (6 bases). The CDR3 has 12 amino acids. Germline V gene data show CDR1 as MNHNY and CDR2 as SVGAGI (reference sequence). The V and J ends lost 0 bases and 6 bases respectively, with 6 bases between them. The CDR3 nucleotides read TGTGCCAGCAGTTACTCCGGGAGCGAGCAGTACTTC. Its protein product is CASSYSGSEQYF.

The CDR3 DNA reads TGTGCCTGGACCCGACAATACACCGGGGAGCTGTTTTTT. The encoded protein is CAWTRQYTGELFF. The rearrangement links TRBV30 to TRBJ2-2; D call uncertain. The V gene lost 4 bases and the J gene lost 3 bases, with 9 bases spanning the gap. The V gene's germline CDR1 is GTSNPN and CDR2 SVGIG (reference sequence). The CDR3 totals 13 residues.

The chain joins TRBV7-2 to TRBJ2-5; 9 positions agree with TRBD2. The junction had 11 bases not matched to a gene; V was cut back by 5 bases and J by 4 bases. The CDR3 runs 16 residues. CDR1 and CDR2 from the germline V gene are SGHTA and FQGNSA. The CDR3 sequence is CASSRRVSGSGETQYF. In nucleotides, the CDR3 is TGTGCCAGCAGCCGCCGGGTTAGCGGGAGCGGAGAGACCCAGTACTTC. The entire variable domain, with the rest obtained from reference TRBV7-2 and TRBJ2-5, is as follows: GAGVSQSPSNKVTEKGKDVELRCDPISGHTALYWYRQSLGQGLEFLIYFQGNSAPDKSGLPSDRFSAERTGGSVSTLTIQRTQQEDSAVYLCASSRRVSGSGETQYFGPGTRLLVL.

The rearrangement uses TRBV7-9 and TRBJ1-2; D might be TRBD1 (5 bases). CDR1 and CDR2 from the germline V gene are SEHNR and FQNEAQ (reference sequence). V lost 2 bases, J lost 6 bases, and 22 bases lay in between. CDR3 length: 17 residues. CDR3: CASSLYSGGTDNDGYTF. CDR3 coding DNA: TGTGCCAGCAGCTTATACTCGGGGGGGACGGATAATGATGGCTACACCTTC.

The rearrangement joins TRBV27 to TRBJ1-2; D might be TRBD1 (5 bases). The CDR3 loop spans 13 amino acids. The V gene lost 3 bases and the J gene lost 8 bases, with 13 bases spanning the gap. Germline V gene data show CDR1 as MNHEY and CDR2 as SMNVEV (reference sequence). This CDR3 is CASSFLGAQGYTF. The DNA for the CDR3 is TGTGCCAGCAGTTTTCTCGGGGCGCAAGGCTACACCTTC.

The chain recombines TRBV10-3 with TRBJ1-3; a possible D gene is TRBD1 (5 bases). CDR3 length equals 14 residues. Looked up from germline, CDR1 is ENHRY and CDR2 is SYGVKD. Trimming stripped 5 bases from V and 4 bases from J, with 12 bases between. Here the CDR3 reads CAISTGAIGNTIYF. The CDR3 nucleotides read TGTGCCATCAGTACCGGGGCTATCGGAAACACCATATATTTT.

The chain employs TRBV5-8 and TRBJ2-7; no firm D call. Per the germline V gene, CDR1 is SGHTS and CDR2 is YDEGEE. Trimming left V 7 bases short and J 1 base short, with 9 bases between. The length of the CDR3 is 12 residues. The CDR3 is CASGSGSYEQYF. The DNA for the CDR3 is TGTGCCAGCGGGTCAGGATCCTACGAGCAGTACTTC.

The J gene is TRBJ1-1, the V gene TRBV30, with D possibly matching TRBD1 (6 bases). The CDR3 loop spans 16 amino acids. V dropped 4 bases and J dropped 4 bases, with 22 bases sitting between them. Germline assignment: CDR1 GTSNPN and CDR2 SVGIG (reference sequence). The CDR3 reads CAWKPGASSRGTEAFF. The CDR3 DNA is TGTGCCTGGAAGCCGGGGGCCAGTTCCAGGGGCACTGAAGCTTTCTTT.

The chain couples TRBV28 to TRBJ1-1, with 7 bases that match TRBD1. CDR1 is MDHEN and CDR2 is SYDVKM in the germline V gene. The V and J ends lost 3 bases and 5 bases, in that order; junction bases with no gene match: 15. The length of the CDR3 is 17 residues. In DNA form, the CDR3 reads TGTGCCAGCAGTTTGTATGAGGGGGCGGGTGTTAGTACTGAAGCTTTCTTT. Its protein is CASSLYEGAGVSTEAFF.

CDR3 protein: CASRGQGKDFF. The CDR3 bases are TGTGCCAGCAGAGGACAGGGAAAAGATTTCTTT. J is TRBJ1-1 and V is TRBV6-5; TRBD1 agrees at 8 bases. The CDR3 runs 11 residues. V lost 6 bases to trimming and J lost 13 bases; unmatched junction nucleotides: 7. Per the germline V gene, CDR1 is MNHEY and CDR2 is SVGAGI.